A single sample gave rise to the 10 T cell receptor beta chains below, sequenced in a study of T cell changes during pregnancy in multiple sclerosis (dated by TCRdb to the late 2010s). Library creation used the immunoSEQ multiplex PCR assay. The table was pulled from immuneACCESS by TCRdb, which kept in-frame rearrangements only. Such tables lose some clones; where checked, under half of the loss comes from unresolved V genes, and the rest has no known cause. This sample comprises under 50,000 clones, just under 95% of them detected only once. The top ten hold more than 3% of the sample. Sequencing was performed on CD8+ T cells from peripheral blood mononuclear cells, taken after pregnancy. The receptor set was obtained from a female donor with multiple sclerosis, enrolled in a pregnancy study.

V and J are TRBV27 and TRBJ2-7; possible D gene TRBD2, 6 bases. Germline V gives CDR1 MNHEY, CDR2 SMNVEV (reference sequence). The CDR3 contains 14 residues. The ends were cut back, 6 bases at V and 3 bases at J, with 15 bases in the middle. The CDR3 nucleotides read TGTGCCAGCAGATCGGGACTGACAATCTACGAGCAGTACTTC. Its protein is CASRSGLTIYEQYF.

The rearrangement joins TRBV6-5 to TRBJ2-3; 7 bases line up with TRBD1. CDR1 and CDR2 from the germline V gene are MNHEY and SVGAGI. The CDR3 runs 12 residues. V gave up 8 bases and J gave up 6 bases; unmatched junction bases: 5. For the CDR3, the DNA is TGTGCCAGCGGGTCGGACAGGGATACGCAGTATTTT. Its protein product is CASGSDRDTQYF.

The V call is TRBV10-2, the J call TRBJ1-1; 7 nucleotides match TRBD1. The V and J ends lost 6 bases and 2 bases, in that order; junction bases with no gene match: 3. This CDR3 comprises 13 residues. Germline V gives CDR1 WSHSY, CDR2 SAAADI. The CDR3 here is CASRGQANTEAFF. The CDR3 region has the DNA TGCGCCAGCAGAGGACAGGCCAACACTGAAGCTTTCTTT.

The chain carries TRBV28 and TRBJ1-2, with TRBD1 identical over 10 bases. The CDR3 has 13 residues. V was clipped by 3 bases and J by 9 bases; unmatched bases: 4. In germline, CDR1 is MDHEN, CDR2 SYDVKM. The CDR3 loop is CASSLDRGSSYTF. For the CDR3, the DNA is TGTGCCAGCAGTTTGGACAGGGGGTCTAGCTACACCTTC.

The V call is TRBV9, the J call TRBJ2-7; possible D gene TRBD2, 5 bases. The length of the CDR3 is 14 residues. Looked up from germline, CDR1 is SGDLS and CDR2 is YYNGEE. The V and J ends lost 0 bases and 2 bases respectively, with 9 bases between them. The DNA of the CDR3 is TGTGCCAGCAGCGTAGAAAGCGGAGCCTACGAGCAGTACTTC. Its protein is CASSVESGAYEQYF. Drawing the rest from reference TRBV9 and TRBJ2-7, the complete variable domain is DSGVTQTPKHLITATGQRVTLRCSPRSGDLSVYWYQQSLDQGLQFLIQYYNGEERAKGNILERFSAQQFPDLHSELNLSSLELGDSALYFCASSVESGAYEQYFGPGTRLTVT.

V is TRBV27 and J is TRBJ2-7; 13 bases fit TRBD2. This CDR3 is 15 amino acids long. Germline V gene lookup returns CDR1 MNHEY and CDR2 SMNVEV (reference sequence). Trimming cost V 3 bases and J 4 bases; bases outside gene matches: 3. In DNA, the CDR3 is TGTGCCAGCAGTTTTGGACTAGCGGGAGTATACGAGCAGTACTTC. This encodes CASSFGLAGVYEQYF.

This chain connects TRBV13 to TRBJ2-5, with D possibly being TRBD1 (6 bases). V lost 0 bases to trimming and J lost 7 bases, with 12 bases between them. Germline V gene lookup returns CDR1 PRHDT and CDR2 FYEKMQ (reference sequence). This CDR3 has 14 residues. CDR3 DNA: TGTGCCAGCAGCTTAGGGGGGGCGCCCCTGACCCAGTACTTC. As protein: CASSLGGAPLTQYF.

The chain links TRBV11-3 to TRBJ1-1; D might be TRBD1 (5 bases). Germline-derived CDR1 and CDR2 are SGHNT and YENEEA. The V and J ends lost 5 bases and 4 bases respectively, with 11 bases between them. The CDR3 runs to 13 residues. CDR3 sequence reads: CASSRGASTEAFF. CDR3 nucleotide sequence: TGTGCCAGCAGCCGCGGGGCCTCCACTGAAGCTTTCTTT.

This chain joins TRBV9 and TRBJ2-7; 10 nucleotides line up with TRBD1. This CDR3 region has 17 residues. The V segment lost 0 bases and the J segment 2 bases; nucleotides outside the gene matches: 8. Germline CDR1 reads SGDLS; CDR2 reads YYNGEE. CDR3 DNA: TGTGCCAGCAGCGTAGGACCCGACAGGGGGCCGACCTACGAGCAGTACTTC. It codes for CASSVGPDRGPTYEQYF.

The CDR3 DNA is TGTGCCAGCATCTCAGCGGGAGTCGAGCAGTACTTC. It codes for CASISAGVEQYF. The chain is built from TRBV28 and TRBJ2-7, with 8 bases lining up with TRBD2. Germline V lookup: CDR1 MDHEN, CDR2 SYDVKM. V trimming: 7 bases; J trimming: 6 bases; junction bases outside the gene matches: 5. This CDR3 region has 12 residues.